This TCR beta chain was recorded in a study of early stage breast cancer tumors. Study overall: Of fewer than 20 invasive breast tumors, around 13 were hormone receptor-positive, HER2-negative.

Repertoires were generated with immunoSEQ multiplex PCR, while TCRdb's copy carries only in-frame clones and drops some. Altogether about 30,000 clones are present, 72% being singletons, with the ten largest covering around a third. Trimming left V 4 bases short and J 1 base short, with 8 bases between. The CDR3 covers 13 residues. The germline V gene has CDR1 SGHRS and CDR2 YFSETQ. V is TRBV5-1 and J is TRBJ2-5; no firm D call. The clonotype originates from a person aged 45-60 years with breast cancer. What was sequenced was blood. The CDR3 DNA reads TGCGCCAGCAGCGGTGTAGGCCAAGAGACCCAGTACTTC. As protein: CASSGVGQETQYF.